This T cell receptor beta chain emerged from a study of T cell clonotyping in hematopoietic cell transplantation. General study findings and limits: Higher Inverse Simpson Index values in graft donor and pretransplant recipient predicted broader posttransplant TCR diversity. After transplant, recipient diversity fell while pathologically expanded clonotypes grew through day 180. No sorting was done, leaving CD4 and CD8 contributions mixed. Few recipient clonotypes overlapped donors; over 95% were de novo at given depth.

Trimming at V came to 3 bases and at J to 5 bases, leaving 4 bases not matched to a gene. The CDR3 is 15 residues long. Germline loops: CDR1 SSHAT, CDR2 FNYEAQ (reference sequence). A remark on this clone: The antigen remains unidentified.

Profiled with immunoSEQ multiplex PCR; TCRdb holds only in-frame clones, not every one. The profile covers about 27,000 clones, with 90% to 96% appearing a single time and roughly 1.4% taken by the ten largest. This chain uses TRBV7-7 with TRBJ2-2; 9 bases align to TRBD1. The sequence was collected from a man in his fifties in good health. Some clones in this sample may be carry-over from other donors' samples. Input material: peripheral blood mononuclear cells. The CDR3 loop reads CASSLTGGDTGELFF. Written as DNA, the CDR3 is TGTGCCAGCAGCTTGACAGGGGGAGATACCGGGGAGCTGTTTTTT.